Listed here are 32 T cell receptor beta chains from one sample, sequenced in a study of T-cell reconstitution after alpha-beta-depleted transplantation in children. Library preparation (for TCRbeta) was performed with unique molecular identifiers. TCRdb called the PCR reads again in MiXCR, with one record for every CDR3 protein. The sample holds about 190,000 distinct CDR3 sequences, 11% seen once. The source material was PBMCs, sampled before TCRalphabeta/CD19-depleted stem cell transplant. These receptors came from a boy between 2 and 10 years old with acute myeloid leukemia, due to receive a stem cell transplant.

This clonotype has a count of ten or more. This sequence joins TRBV7-3 and TRBJ2-2; no definite D call. CDR1 and CDR2 from the germline V gene are SGHTA and FQGTGA. Trimming took off 5 bases at V and 1 base at J, with 5 bases between the two ends. CDR3 length equals 13 residues. The CDR3 sequence is CASSPGNTGELFF. CDR3 nucleotides: TGTGCCAGCAGCCCGGGGAACACCGGGGAGCTGTTTTTT. Combining the CDR3 with reference TRBV7-3 and TRBJ2-2 gives the whole variable domain GAGVSQTPSNKVTEKGKYVELRCDPISGHTALYWYRQSLGQGPEFLIYFQGTGAADDSGLPNDRFFAVRPEGSVSTLKIQRTERGDSAVYLCASSPGNTGELFFGEGSRLTVL.

The rearrangement joins TRBV11-2 to TRBJ1-5; possible D gene TRBD1, 6 bases. Germline V CDR1 and CDR2: SGHAT, FQNNGV. Trimming shortened V by 3 bases and J by 3 bases, and 21 bases separated the two germline ends. The CDR3 is 18 residues long. The DNA of the CDR3 is TGTGCCAGCAGCTTGGGGGCCGGGGGCGCGAGGACCAATCAGCCCCAGCATTTT. Encoded protein: CASSLGAGGARTNQPQHF. Full variable domain (remainder filled in from reference TRBV11-2 and TRBJ1-5): EAGVAQSPRYKIIEKRQSVAFWCNPISGHATLYWYQQILGQGPKLLIQFQNNGVVDDSQLPKDRFSAERLKGVDSTLKIQPAKLEDSAVYLCASSLGAGGARTNQPQHFGDGTRLSIL.

This clonotype was counted many times. The chain couples TRBV6-5 to TRBJ2-3, with a possible D match to TRBD2 (6 bases). Germline assignment: CDR1 MNHEY and CDR2 SVGAGI. V was cut by 2 bases and J by 1 base, with 16 bases left in between. The CDR3 has 17 amino acids. In DNA form, the CDR3 reads TGTGCCAGCAGTTACAAGAACGGGAGATGGGGCACAGATACGCAGTATTTT. Translation gives CASSYKNGRWGTDTQYF.

This clonotype has at least ten counts. This chain joins TRBV11-2 and TRBJ2-1; 10 positions agree with TRBD2. Trimming removed 3 bases from V and 8 bases from J; junction bases left unmatched: 16. The length of the CDR3 is 18 residues. Germline V gene data show CDR1 as SGHAT and CDR2 as FQNNGV. The CDR3 nucleotides read TGTGCCAGCAGCTTGGGATACAAGCGGGAGGGCCCTCTGGATGAGCAGTTCTTC. Protein product: CASSLGYKREGPLDEQFF.

This clonotype was picked up many times. The genes are TRBV20-1 and TRBJ1-5; a weak D match, TRBD1 (5 bases). The CDR3 is 15 residues long. Germline-derived CDR1 and CDR2 are DFQATT and SNEGSKA (reference sequence). The V end lost 2 bases, the J end lost 4 bases, and 15 bases lay between the germline ends. The chain's CDR3 is CSARLQWPGNQPQHF. The CDR3 coding sequence is TGCAGTGCTAGATTGCAATGGCCAGGGAATCAGCCCCAGCATTTT.

At least ten counts were recorded for this clonotype. This chain links TRBV5-1 with TRBJ1-2, with 9 bases that match TRBD1. With 5 bases clipped from V and 6 bases from J, the junction kept 5 bases outside the gene matches. Per the germline V gene, CDR1 is SGHRS and CDR2 is YFSETQ. The CDR3 is made up of 13 amino acids. The CDR3 nucleotides read TGCGCCAGCAGACTTACAGGGGGCGATGGCTACACCTTC. Translated, it gives CASRLTGGDGYTF.

This clonotype was counted many times. The genes are TRBV4-1 and TRBJ2-2; 8 bases line up with TRBD2. This CDR3 is built from 17 residues. Germline V gene sequence: CDR1 MGHRA, CDR2 YSYEKL. J was trimmed by 9 bases and V by 1 base; bases with no gene match: 13. The CDR3 nucleotides read TGCGCCAGCAGCCAAGGACGTGGGACTAGAGATCGCCGGGAGCTGTTTTTT. Protein: CASSQGRGTRDRRELFF.

This clonotype was picked up many times. This chain joins TRBV20-1 and TRBJ2-5; D ambiguous. V lost 5 bases, J lost 2 bases, and 12 bases lay in between. The CDR3 sequence is 13 residues long. From germline, CDR1 is DFQATT and CDR2 SNEGSKA (reference sequence). The CDR3 nucleotides read TGCAGTGCTGCCCCTAGAGGTCAAGAGACCCAGTACTTC. Amino acids: CSAAPRGQETQYF.

This clonotype was seen many times. V gene TRBV4-2 combines with J gene TRBJ1-1; the D is unclear. The CDR3 consists of 15 residues. V was clipped by 0 bases and J by 1 base, with 9 bases between them. Germline CDR1 LGHNA, CDR2 YNFKEQ. The CDR3 loop reads CASSQELVGNTEAFF. The CDR3 nucleotides read TGTGCCAGCAGCCAAGAATTGGTAGGGAACACTGAAGCTTTCTTT.

This clonotype was observed at least ten times. The chain uses TRBV12-3 or TRBV12-4 and TRBJ2-3; 11 nucleotides agree with TRBD1. V shed 7 bases, J shed 4 bases, and the junction held 4 bases outside the gene matches. There are 14 residues in the CDR3. CDR3 nucleotide sequence: TGTGCCAGCATCCCGGGACAGGGGGCAGATACGCAGTATTTT. Translated, it gives CASIPGQGADTQYF.

This clonotype was seen many times. V usage is TRBV20-1 and J usage is TRBJ2-5, with 8 bases lining up with TRBD2. Germline loops: CDR1 DFQATT, CDR2 SNEGSKA (reference sequence). J gave up 4 bases and V 6 bases, and 10 bases lay outside the gene matches. The CDR3 loop spans 14 amino acids. The chain's CDR3 is CSAMGLEVGETQYF. As DNA, the CDR3 is TGCAGTGCCATGGGACTAGAGGTTGGAGAGACCCAGTACTTC.

This clonotype was recorded at least ten times. The J gene is TRBJ2-3, the V gene TRBV9; TRBD1 agrees at 10 bases. J gave up 5 bases and V 3 bases, and 6 bases lay outside the gene matches. The CDR3 runs to 15 residues. Germline assignment: CDR1 SGDLS and CDR2 YYNGEE. The CDR3 DNA sequence: TGTGCCAGCAGCGGCGACAGGGGGCATGGAGATACGCAGTATTTT. Protein: CASSGDRGHGDTQYF.

This clonotype was seen repeatedly, ten times or more. The chain employs TRBV6-2 or TRBV6-3 and TRBJ2-4, with D unresolved. This CDR3 region has 14 residues. V was shortened by 5 bases and J by 8 bases, with 16 bases between the two germline ends. CDR1 MNHEY and CDR2 SVGEGT come from the germline V gene. The CDR3 here is CASSRLQSKDIQYF. CDR3 DNA: TGTGCCAGCAGTCGATTACAGTCTAAGGACATTCAGTACTTC.

This clonotype was observed many times. V is TRBV7-2 and J is TRBJ2-3, with unresolved D. The CDR3 covers 15 residues. Germline V gene data show CDR1 as SGHTA and CDR2 as FQGNSA. Trimming stripped 2 bases from V and 2 bases from J, with 11 bases between. This CDR3 is CASSLYNRFTDTQYF. The DNA of the CDR3 is TGTGCCAGCAGCTTATATAACAGATTCACAGATACGCAGTATTTT.

This clonotype appeared a few times. The chain combines TRBV6-2 or TRBV6-3 with TRBJ1-5; D possibly corresponds to TRBD1 (5 bases). V dropped 7 bases and J dropped 4 bases, with 14 bases sitting between them. CDR1 is MNHEY, CDR2 SVGEGT, per germline. The CDR3 contains 14 residues. The CDR3 bases are TGTGCCAGCAAGGGGCCGCGCCAGAATCAGCCCCAGCATTTT. It encodes CASKGPRQNQPQHF.

This clonotype was detected ten times or more. This chain uses TRBV7-2 with TRBJ2-5; D unresolved. Germline CDR1 SGHTA, CDR2 FQGNSA. The CDR3 extends over 15 amino acids. V was cut by 1 base and J by 1 base, with 10 bases left in between. The CDR3 loop reads CASSLGTVTQETQYF. CDR3 nucleotides: TGTGCCAGCAGCTTAGGGACGGTGACCCAAGAGACCCAGTACTTC.

This clonotype has at least ten counts. V usage is TRBV18 and J usage is TRBJ1-6, with D maybe TRBD1 (6 bases). V was trimmed by 3 bases and J by 6 bases, leaving 21 bases between them. The CDR3 contains 18 residues. CDR1 is KGHSH, CDR2 LQKENI, per germline. CDR3 DNA: TGTGCCAGCTCACCCAGGGGCACAGTCGGTCTTGGTAATTCACCCCTCCACTTT. This gives the protein CASSPRGTVGLGNSPLHF.

This clonotype ranks as large. The genes are TRBV3-1 and TRBJ2-1; TRBD1 is a possible D gene (5 bases). CDR1 LGHDT and CDR2 YNNKEL come from the germline V gene (reference sequence). V lost 2 bases to trimming and J lost 5 bases, with 10 bases between them. The length of the CDR3 is 14 residues. CDR3 sequence (DNA): TGTGCCAGCAGCCAACCTGGACAAGACAATGAGCAGTTCTTC. This gives the protein CASSQPGQDNEQFF.

This clonotype was counted many times. The chain is built from TRBV5-1 and TRBJ1-1, with D possibly being TRBD1 (5 bases). Trimming took 3 bases from V and 1 from J, leaving 7 bases between them. This CDR3 has 13 amino acids. Germline CDR1 SGHRS, CDR2 YFSETQ. CDR3 nucleotide sequence: TGCGCCAGCAGCTACGGACAGAACACTGAAGCTTTCTTT. Translating gives CASSYGQNTEAFF.

This clonotype was recorded at least ten times. The V call is TRBV11-2, the J call TRBJ2-2, with 9 bases fitting TRBD2. The CDR3 length is 15 residues. Per the germline V gene, CDR1 is SGHAT and CDR2 is FQNNGV. Trimming took 5 bases from V and 7 from J; bases not matched to a gene: 8. DNA of the CDR3: TGTGCCAGCAGCCCCGGGCTAGCGGGGATCGGGGAGCTGTTTTTT. It specifies CASSPGLAGIGELFF.

This clonotype has a count of ten or more. J is TRBJ2-1 and V is TRBV28; D is perhaps TRBD2 (6 bases). CDR1 is MDHEN and CDR2 is SYDVKM in the germline V gene. Trimming pared 4 bases from V and 5 bases from J, leaving 15 bases between. This CDR3 is 15 amino acids long. CDR3 loop: CASSSGGMENNEQFF. In DNA, the CDR3 is TGTGCCAGCAGTTCAGGCGGGATGGAGAACAATGAGCAGTTCTTC.

This clonotype was observed at least ten times. The gene calls are TRBV18 and TRBJ2-1; D gene ambiguous. CDR3 length: 13 amino acids. Trimming took 3 bases from V and 4 from J, leaving 7 bases between them. Germline CDR1 and CDR2: KGHSH and LQKENI. CDR3 in DNA: TGTGCCAGCTCACCGGCCTTGTACAATGAGCAGTTCTTC. As protein: CASSPALYNEQFF.

This clonotype was seen many times. The chain couples TRBV27 to TRBJ1-2; TRBD1 aligns across 7 bases. Germline V gene sequence: CDR1 MNHEY, CDR2 SMNVEV (reference sequence). The CDR3 consists of 16 residues. J was trimmed by 5 bases and V by 7 bases; bases with no gene match: 16. CDR3 nucleotide sequence: TGTGCCAGCAAGGGGGCCCAGTCCCCTGCGTATTATGGCTACACCTTC. It yields the protein CASKGAQSPAYYGYTF.

The sample holds many counts of this clonotype. V is TRBV5-1 and J is TRBJ2-1; D call uncertain. Deletions cut 0 bases from V and 0 bases from J, with 13 bases between. From germline, CDR1 is SGHRS and CDR2 YFSETQ. The CDR3 covers 17 residues. The CDR3 sequence: CASSLAGRASSYNEQFF. In DNA, the CDR3 is TGCGCCAGCAGCTTGGCCGGTCGGGCGTCCTCCTACAATGAGCAGTTCTTC.

V gene TRBV18 combines with J gene TRBJ1-1; TRBD1 matches 8 bases. From germline, CDR1 is KGHSH and CDR2 LQKENI. Trimming took 0 bases from V and 6 from J; bases not matched to a gene: 0. CDR3 length equals 13 residues. The DNA for the CDR3 is TGTGCCAGCTCACCACCACAGGGGGCTGAAGCTTTCTTT. Translating gives CASSPPQGAEAFF. Variable domain in full (rest from reference TRBV18 and TRBJ1-1): NAGVMQNPRHLVRRRGQEARLRCSPMKGHSHVYWYRQLPEEGLKFMVYLQKENIIDESGMPKERFSAEFPKEGPSILRIQQVVRGDSAAYFCASSPPQGAEAFFGQGTRLTVV.

This clonotype has a count of ten or more. This sequence joins TRBV20-1 and TRBJ1-2, with D possibly matching TRBD1 (5 bases). There are 15 residues in the CDR3. Germline CDR1 reads DFQATT; CDR2 reads SNEGSKA (reference sequence). V gave up 3 bases and J gave up 4 bases, with 18 bases separating them. The chain's CDR3 is CSASSPRQTTYGYTF. CDR3 nucleotide sequence: TGCAGTGCTAGTTCCCCTCGACAGACTACCTATGGCTACACCTTC.

This clonotype came up many times. The chain recombines TRBV10-1 with TRBJ2-3; D remains unclear. The CDR3 covers 16 residues. Trimming stripped 0 bases from V and 0 bases from J, with 10 bases between. Germline V gives CDR1 WNHNN, CDR2 SYGVQD (reference sequence). DNA for the CDR3: TGCGCCAGCAGTGAGTCGACACTTACGAGCACAGATACGCAGTATTTT. It yields the protein CASSESTLTSTDTQYF.

The sample holds many counts of this clonotype. This chain's CDR3 is CASSRGSGSREQYF. The DNA for the CDR3 is TGTGCCAGCAGCCGAGGCAGTGGGAGTCGGGAGCAGTACTTC. The gene calls are TRBV12-3 or TRBV12-4 and TRBJ2-7; maybe TRBD2 (5 bases). The V end was cut by 6 bases, the J end by 7 bases, with 19 bases between. CDR3 length equals 14 residues.

This clonotype was counted between two and nine times. V usage is TRBV6-2 or TRBV6-3 and J usage is TRBJ2-1, with TRBD2 identical over 10 bases. The CDR3 totals 16 residues. With V trimmed by 6 bases and J by 1 base, 6 bases remained unmatched. Germline CDR1 and CDR2: MNHEY and SVGEGT. The CDR3 nucleotides read TGTGCCAGCAGCCGAGTAGCGGGAGGATCCTACAATGAGCAGTTCTTC. Translation gives CASSRVAGGSYNEQFF.

The J gene is TRBJ1-1, the V gene TRBV3-1; D unresolved. The CDR3 contains 14 residues. In germline, CDR1 is LGHDT, CDR2 YNNKEL (reference sequence). Trimming pared 1 base from V and 1 base from J, leaving 7 bases between. The CDR3, as DNA: TGTGCCAGCAGCCAAGTTCAATGGAACACTGAAGCTTTCTTT. It yields the protein CASSQVQWNTEAFF.

Many counts were recorded for this clonotype. The chain is built from TRBV10-3 and TRBJ2-2; no definite D call. The CDR3 runs to 13 residues. Germline V gene data show CDR1 as ENHRY and CDR2 as SYGVKD. V lost 11 bases to trimming and J lost 1 base, with 11 bases between them. In nucleotides, the CDR3 is TGTGCCCCCCCCTGGCAGAACACCGGGGAGCTGTTTTTT. As protein: CAPPWQNTGELFF.

This clonotype was recorded at least ten times. The gene calls are TRBV7-9 and TRBJ1-5; TRBD1 might be the D (5 bases). CDR1 and CDR2 from the germline V gene are SEHNR and FQNEAQ (reference sequence). The CDR3 totals 17 residues. Trimming took 0 bases from V and 2 from J, leaving 14 bases between them. CDR3 sequence reads: CASSLAVAGGGNQPQHF. As DNA, the CDR3 is TGTGCCAGCAGCTTAGCGGTCGCGGGGGGGGGCAATCAGCCCCAGCATTTT.